The 3 T cell receptor beta chains below were found in one sample sequenced in a study of OX40 agonist ivuxolimab in advanced cancers. Assay used: immunoSEQ multiplex PCR; TCRdb lists only in-frame clones, some missing. The data contain about 20,000 clones, around three quarters of them singletons. This specimen consisted of CD4+ or CD8+ T cells sorted from blood, obtained in a trial of the OX40 agonist ivuxolimab. The receptor source for this set is an adult with an advanced solid tumor such as melanoma, head and neck, liver or kidney cancer.

The chain recombines TRBV5-5 with TRBJ2-2; TRBD1 matches at 7 bases. The CDR3 has 13 amino acids. Germline V gene data show CDR1 as SGHKS and CDR2 as YYEKEE (reference sequence). V shed 7 bases and J 4 bases; nucleotides not matched to a gene: 4. The DNA of the CDR3 is TGTGCCAGCGGGACAGCAATCACCGGGGAGCTGTTTTTT. Residues: CASGTAITGELFF.

This clone was observed a handful of times. The V gene is TRBV27, the J gene TRBJ1-1; a weak D match, TRBD1 (5 bases). CDR3 length equals 16 residues. V lost 2 bases, J lost 5 bases, and 18 bases lay in between. The germline V gene encodes CDR1 MNHEY and CDR2 SMNVEV (reference sequence). The CDR3 loop reads CASSLTAGPVGTEAFF. The CDR3 DNA sequence: TGTGCCAGCAGTTTAACAGCGGGGCCTGTTGGTACTGAAGCTTTCTTT.

This chain uses TRBV7-2 with TRBJ2-7; D is ambiguous. V shed 2 bases and J shed 5 bases, with 10 bases lying between them. The CDR3 runs 13 residues. The germline V gene has CDR1 SGHTA and CDR2 FQGNSA. CDR3 DNA sequence: TGTGCCAGCAGCTTAATTAGGGCGGACGAGCAGTACTTC. Translating gives CASSLIRADEQYF.